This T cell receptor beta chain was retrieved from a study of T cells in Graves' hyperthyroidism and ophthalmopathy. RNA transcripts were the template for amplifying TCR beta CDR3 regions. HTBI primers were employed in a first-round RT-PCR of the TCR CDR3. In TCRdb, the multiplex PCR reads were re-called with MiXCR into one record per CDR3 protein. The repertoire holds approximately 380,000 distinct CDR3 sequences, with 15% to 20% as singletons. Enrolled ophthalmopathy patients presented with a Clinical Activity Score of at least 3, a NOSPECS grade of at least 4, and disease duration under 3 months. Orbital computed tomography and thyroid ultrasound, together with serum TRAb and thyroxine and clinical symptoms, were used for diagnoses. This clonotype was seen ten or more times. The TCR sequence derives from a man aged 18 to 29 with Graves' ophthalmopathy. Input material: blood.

CDR3 amino acids: CASSLEQPNTEAFF. CDR3 bases: TGCGCCAGCAGCTTAGAACAGCCGAACACTGAAGCTTTCTTT. V is TRBV5-1 and J is TRBJ1-1; D unresolved. Germline V gives CDR1 SGHRS, CDR2 YFSETQ. V gave up 2 bases and J gave up 1 base, with 9 bases separating them. The CDR3 has 14 residues.